This TCR beta chain came from a study of T cell responses to AZD1222 COVID-19 vaccine. Findings of the study overall: Spike-specific TCR breadth rose after two AZD1222 doses, and depth rose as well. None of the repertoires were sampled until the peak T cell response had passed.

This table comes from immunoSEQ multiplex PCR, and its TCRdb copy is limited to in-frame clones, with some not included. The sample lists about 120,000 clones; 85% to 90% were seen once. In the case of this clone: Its antigen remains unidentified.

The clonotype comes from an adult who received the AZD1222 COVID-19 vaccine. Source: peripheral blood, taken 28 days after the second AZD1222 dose.

As DNA, the CDR3 is TGTGCCAGCTCACCACCGGGACAGGGACTTAACTATGGCTACACCTTC. Its protein is CASSPPGQGLNYGYTF. The chain employs TRBV18 and TRBJ1-2; 9 nucleotides agree with TRBD1. This CDR3 is 16 amino acids long. The V and J ends lost 0 bases and 1 base, in that order; junction bases with no gene match: 3. Germline V gene lookup returns CDR1 KGHSH and CDR2 LQKENI.